This passage covers 5 T cell receptor beta chains from one sample sequenced in a study of regulatory T cells in long-lasting Graves disease. Combining iRepertoire HTBI primers with Arm-PCR of CDR3 regions, the authors built TCR beta libraries. TCRdb reprocessed the multiplex PCR reads with MiXCR, giving one entry per CDR3 protein. The sample includes hundreds of thousands of distinct CDR3 sequences, about 12% of them seen just once. The sample's time point: newly diagnosed GD, antithyroid drugs for less than 3 months. With RNA extracted from PBMCs as input, the TCR library was made. These same records also appear under a second study, on T cells in Graves' hyperthyroidism and ophthalmopathy.

This material consisted of peripheral blood mononuclear cells (PBMCs), taken at new diagnosis, from a patient treated with antithyroid drugs. These receptor sequences come from a woman aged 25 to 39 with Graves disease.

The sample holds many counts of this clonotype. The CDR3 DNA sequence: TGCAGTGCTAGAGACCGGTGGCTAGCGGGAGTCAGTACAGATACGCAGTATTTT. Protein sequence: CSARDRWLAGVSTDTQYF. The J gene is TRBJ2-3, the V gene TRBV20-1; 10 bases agree with TRBD2. Trimming cost V 0 bases and J 3 bases; bases outside gene matches: 12. Looked up from germline, CDR1 is DFQATT and CDR2 is SNEGSKA (reference sequence). The CDR3 is 18 residues long.

This rearrangement joins TRBV18 to TRBJ2-5; D remains ambiguous. Trimming removed 4 bases at V and 1 base at J, with 19 bases between. The germline V gene has CDR1 KGHSH and CDR2 LQKENI. The CDR3 covers 17 residues. For the CDR3, the DNA is TGTGCCAGCTCACATGCTAACCTTGCCTCCGGCCAAGAGACCCAGTACTTC. Protein: CASSHANLASGQETQYF.

This clonotype was seen more than once but under ten times. The chain combines TRBV6-1 with TRBJ1-5; weak D call: TRBD1 (6 bases). The V end was cut by 6 bases, the J end by 0 bases, with 12 bases between. Germline CDR1 and CDR2: MNHNS and SASEGT. The CDR3 is 15 residues long. CDR3 nucleotide sequence: TGTGCCAGCAGCCCAGGGGATTATAGCAATCAGCCCCAGCATTTT. This encodes CASSPGDYSNQPQHF.

The chain employs TRBV27 and TRBJ2-7; 9 bases are shared with TRBD1. Trimming removed 7 bases from V and 4 bases from J; junction bases left unmatched: 8. The CDR3 runs to 14 residues. The germline CDR1 and CDR2 sequences are MNHEY and SMNVEV (reference sequence). CDR3: CASMWGQGGYEQYF. In DNA, the CDR3 is TGTGCCAGCATGTGGGGACAGGGTGGTTACGAGCAGTACTTC.

This clonotype has only a few counts. The gene calls are TRBV5-6 and TRBJ2-2, with 12 bases that match TRBD1. Germline CDR1 reads SGHDT; CDR2 reads YYEEEE. Germline trimming cut 3 bases from V and 5 bases from J; bases unmatched to any gene: 5. This CDR3 has 16 residues. CDR3 in amino acids: CASSSPGQGATGELFF. The DNA of the CDR3 is TGTGCCAGCAGCTCTCCGGGACAGGGGGCGACCGGGGAGCTGTTTTTT.